This T cell receptor (beta chain) was recovered during a study of beta chain features in type 1 diabetes. The study's findings and limits: Shortening of TCRB CDR3s, moderate but significant, appeared in all four CD4+ subsets of Type 1 diabetes patients.

All of the sorted populations showed purity greater than 95%. CDR3 length: 15 amino acids. After removal of 4 bases from V and 6 bases from J, the junction contained 8 bases not matched to a gene. Per germline, CDR1 SGDLS and CDR2 YYNGEE. In regard to this clone: No antigen is known for it.

Expressed TCRB transcripts were sequenced after all isolated RNA was converted to cDNA. Assay used: immunoSEQ multiplex PCR; TCRdb lists only in-frame clones, some missing. The sample carries fewer than 300,000 clones, 11% recorded once. The clonotype was recovered from a young man with type 1 diabetes. The chain recombines TRBV9 with TRBJ2-2; 8 bases are shared with TRBD2. The sample taken for sequencing was naive CD4+ T cells from blood. CDR3: CASSFGRRGAGELFF. CDR3 coding DNA: TGTGCCAGCAGCTTTGGACGGCGGGGGGCCGGGGAGCTGTTTTTT.